This T cell receptor beta chain appears in the sequencing data of a study of T-cell reconstitution after alpha-beta-depleted transplantation in children listed by TCRdb under 2016. Describing the broader study: The study quantitatively tracked T-cell immune reconstitution after TCRalphabeta/CD19-depleted allogeneic hematopoietic cell transplantation in children using TCR repertoire profiling. The research as a whole found: About two months after transplant, the apparently early recovery of alphabetaT-cell counts reportedly depended on just several hundred clones that had expanded rapidly and came from non-depleted graft cells. Over subsequent months, a decline in hyperexpanded clone frequencies was noted, and after one year, T-cell counts and TCRbeta diversity were mostly ascribed to newly produced T cells. In some patients, the high TCRbeta diversity seen at day 60 was put down to recipient T cells and intrathymic progenitors that had survived conditioning.

The sample's treatment or condition label is to be understood as: allogeneic hematopoietic cell transplantation with graft depleted of TCRalphabeta T cells and CD19 B cells. The children who served as transplant recipients had been given grafts of TCRalphabeta/CD19-depleted allogeneic hematopoietic cells. Library prep was done by PCR. TCRdb records Illumina HiSeq 2500 as the sequencer. TCR libraries were prepared with molecular barcoding, using unique molecular identifiers to normalize TCRbeta repertoire quantification. The public sequencing data were trimmed at Q25 with fastp and processed into clonotypes with MiXCR by TCRdb, which kept only in-frame beta chains. Rows are unified per CDR3 protein, each entry keeping the most common DNA and genes. Across this sample there are about 980,000 distinct CDR3 sequences, with about 29% seen only once. Roughly 27% of the sample goes to the ten largest clones.

V and J are trimmed by 4 bases and 4 bases, and the gene matches miss 4 bases of the junction. CDR1 SGHRS and CDR2 YFSETQ are derived from the germline V gene. The CDR3 numbers 13 residues from cysteine through phenylalanine. Only the CDR3 part of the read is kept: 39 bases, read in frame from the first base. This clonotype has only a few counts. Its specific antigen is unknown. Base qualities are not at hand, and no much larger clone is one base apart. The starting material was PBMCs, mostly from graft donor cells, obtained 360 days after TCRalphabeta/CD19-depleted stem cell transplant. The V gene is TRBV5-1 and the J gene is TRBJ1-2, with 7 bases in between that match TRBD1. The origin of this receptor is a boy under three years old who had a stem cell transplant for SCID, so the T cells may come from the graft donor. CDR3 loop: CASSAPGGYGYTF. The sequence in DNA is TGCGCCAGCAGCGCCCCAGGGGGCTATGGCTACACCTTC.